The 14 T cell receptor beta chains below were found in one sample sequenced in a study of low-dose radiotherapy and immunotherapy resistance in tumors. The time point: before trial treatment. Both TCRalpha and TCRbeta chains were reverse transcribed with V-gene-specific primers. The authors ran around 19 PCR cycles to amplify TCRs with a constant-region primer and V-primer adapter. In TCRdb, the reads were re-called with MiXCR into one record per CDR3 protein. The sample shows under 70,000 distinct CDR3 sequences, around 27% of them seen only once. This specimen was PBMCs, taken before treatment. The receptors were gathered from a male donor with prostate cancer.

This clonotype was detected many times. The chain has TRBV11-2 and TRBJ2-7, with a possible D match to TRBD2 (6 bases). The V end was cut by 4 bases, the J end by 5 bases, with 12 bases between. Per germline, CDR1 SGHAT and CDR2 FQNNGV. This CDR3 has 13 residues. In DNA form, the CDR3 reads TGTGCCAGCAGCTCCTCCGGGGGTGACGAGCAGTACTTC. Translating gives CASSSSGGDEQYF.

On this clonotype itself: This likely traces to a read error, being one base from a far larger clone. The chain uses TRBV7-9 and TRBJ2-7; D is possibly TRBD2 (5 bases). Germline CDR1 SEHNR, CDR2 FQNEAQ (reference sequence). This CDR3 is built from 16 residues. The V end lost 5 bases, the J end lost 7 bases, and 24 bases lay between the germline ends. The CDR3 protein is CASSGSAISSYNEQYF. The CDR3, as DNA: TGTGCCAGCAGCGGGAGCGCGATTAGCTCCTACAATGAGCAGTACTTC. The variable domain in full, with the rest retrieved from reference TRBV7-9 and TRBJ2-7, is DTGVSQNPRHKITKRGQNVTFRCDPISEHNRLYWYRQTLGQGPEFLTYFQNEAQLEKSRLLSDRFSAERPKGSFSTLEIQRTEQGDSAMYLCASSGSAISSYNEQYFGPGTRLTVT.

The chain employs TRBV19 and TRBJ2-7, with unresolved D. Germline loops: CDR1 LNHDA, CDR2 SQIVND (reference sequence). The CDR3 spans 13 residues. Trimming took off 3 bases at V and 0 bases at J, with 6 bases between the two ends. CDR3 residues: CASSISYSYEQYF. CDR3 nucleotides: TGTGCCAGTAGTATCTCCTACTCCTACGAGCAGTACTTC.

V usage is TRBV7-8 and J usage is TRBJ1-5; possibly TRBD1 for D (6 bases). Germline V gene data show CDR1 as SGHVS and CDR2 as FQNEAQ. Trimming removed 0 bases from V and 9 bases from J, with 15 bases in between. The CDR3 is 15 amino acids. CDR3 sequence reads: CASSLAQRTVGPQHF. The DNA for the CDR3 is TGTGCCAGCAGCTTAGCGCAGAGGACAGTGGGGCCCCAGCATTTT.

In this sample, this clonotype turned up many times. In nucleotides, the CDR3 is TGTGCCAGCAGCGGAACAGGGGGCCCCTACGAGCAGTACTTC. This gives the protein CASSGTGGPYEQYF. The chain employs TRBV5-6 and TRBJ2-7, with 9 bases lining up with TRBD1. The CDR3 has 14 residues. V lost 4 bases, J lost 2 bases, and 4 bases stayed unmatched. Looked up from germline, CDR1 is SGHDT and CDR2 is YYEEEE.

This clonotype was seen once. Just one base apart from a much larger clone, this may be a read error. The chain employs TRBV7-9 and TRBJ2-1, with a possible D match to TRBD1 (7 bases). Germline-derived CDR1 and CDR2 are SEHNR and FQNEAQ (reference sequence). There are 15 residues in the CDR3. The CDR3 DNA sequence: TGTGCCAGCAGCTTATCGGAGGGGGCCAACAAAGAGCAGTTCTTC. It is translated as CASSLSEGANKEQFF.

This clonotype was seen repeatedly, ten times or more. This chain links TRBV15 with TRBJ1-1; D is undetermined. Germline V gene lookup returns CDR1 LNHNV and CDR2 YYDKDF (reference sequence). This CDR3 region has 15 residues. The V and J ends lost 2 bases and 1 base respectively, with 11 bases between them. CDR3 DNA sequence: TGTGCCACCAGCAGACGCAGAGCCGAGAACACTGAAGCTTTCTTT. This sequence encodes CATSRRRAENTEAFF.

The CDR3 protein is CASSPTSGRGSETQYF. The CDR3 nucleotides read TGTGCCAGCAGCCCGACTAGCGGGAGGGGGTCAGAGACCCAGTACTTC. The chain joins TRBV3-1 to TRBJ2-5, with 14 bases matching TRBD2. This CDR3 contains 16 residues. Germline V gives CDR1 LGHDT, CDR2 YNNKEL (reference sequence). V shed 4 bases and J 4 bases; nucleotides not matched to a gene: 5.

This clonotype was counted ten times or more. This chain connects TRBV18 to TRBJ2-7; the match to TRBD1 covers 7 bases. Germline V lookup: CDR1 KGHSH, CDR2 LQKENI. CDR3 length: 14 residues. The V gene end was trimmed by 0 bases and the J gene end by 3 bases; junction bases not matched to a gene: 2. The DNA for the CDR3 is TGTGCCAGCTCACCACCGGGACAGAACTACGAGCAGTACTTC. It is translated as CASSPPGQNYEQYF. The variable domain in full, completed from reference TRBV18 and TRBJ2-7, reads NAGVMQNPRHLVRRRGQEARLRCSPMKGHSHVYWYRQLPEEGLKFMVYLQKENIIDESGMPKERFSAEFPKEGPSILRIQQVVRGDSAAYFCASSPPGQNYEQYFGPGTRLTVT.

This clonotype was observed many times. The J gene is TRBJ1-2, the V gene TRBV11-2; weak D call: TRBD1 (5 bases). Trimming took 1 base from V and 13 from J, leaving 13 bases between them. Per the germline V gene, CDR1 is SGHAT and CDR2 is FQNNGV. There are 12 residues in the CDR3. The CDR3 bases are TGTGCCAGCAGCTTAGTCGGCAGGGACGTCACCTTC. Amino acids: CASSLVGRDVTF.

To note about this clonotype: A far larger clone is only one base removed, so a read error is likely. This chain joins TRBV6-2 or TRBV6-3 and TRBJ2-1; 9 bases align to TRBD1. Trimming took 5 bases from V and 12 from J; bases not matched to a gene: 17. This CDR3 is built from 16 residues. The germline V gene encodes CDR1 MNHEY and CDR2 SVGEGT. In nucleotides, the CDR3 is TGTGCCAGCAGTGAAGCCGGGACAGGGTCCGCCGCTGGGCAGTTCTTC. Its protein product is CASSEAGTGSAAGQFF.

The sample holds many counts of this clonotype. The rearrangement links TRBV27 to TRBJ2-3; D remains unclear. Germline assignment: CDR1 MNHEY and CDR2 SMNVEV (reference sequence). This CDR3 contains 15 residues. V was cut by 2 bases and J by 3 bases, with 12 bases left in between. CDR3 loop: CASSLLQNPTDTQYF. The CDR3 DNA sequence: TGTGCCAGCAGTTTACTGCAGAACCCTACAGATACGCAGTATTTT.

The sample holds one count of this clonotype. CDR3: CASRPTPEHSPLHF. CDR3 sequence (DNA): TGTGCCAGCAGGCCGACTCCGGAGCATTCACCCCTCCACTTT. The rearrangement joins TRBV2 to TRBJ1-6; the D is unclear. From germline, CDR1 is SNHLY and CDR2 FYNNEI. V lost 6 bases, J lost 8 bases, and 14 bases lay in between. The CDR3 length is 14 residues.

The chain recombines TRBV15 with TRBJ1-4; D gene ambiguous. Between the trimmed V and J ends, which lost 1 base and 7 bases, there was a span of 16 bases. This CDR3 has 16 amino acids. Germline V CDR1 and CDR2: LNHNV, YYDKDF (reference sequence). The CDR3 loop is CATSRGAVSSSEKLFF. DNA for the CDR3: TGTGCCACCAGCAGAGGGGCAGTCAGTTCCTCTGAAAAACTGTTTTTT.